Presented here are 6 T cell receptor beta chains from one specimen sequenced in a study of glioma-infiltrating T cells after dendritic cell vaccination. Assay used: immunoSEQ multiplex PCR; TCRdb lists only in-frame clones, some missing. The data hold roughly 100,000 clones, with roughly four fifths observed a single time. The sequencing here drew on blood, taken before dendritic cell vaccination. These receptors all stem from a human donor with glioblastoma.

This clone appeared a few times. This sequence joins TRBV14 and TRBJ2-1, with D perhaps matching TRBD2 (5 bases). V dropped 4 bases and J dropped 4 bases, with 8 bases sitting between them. CDR1 is SGHDN and CDR2 is FVKESK in the germline V gene. The CDR3 consists of 13 residues. CDR3 nucleotide sequence: TGTGCCAGCAGCCCACGGGGATACAATGAGCAGTTCTTC. This sequence encodes CASSPRGYNEQFF.

In this sample, this clone turned up a few times. The chain has TRBV14 and TRBJ1-1, with no clear D. CDR1 and CDR2 (germline): SGHDN, FVKESK. This CDR3 comprises 15 residues. V lost 5 bases, J lost 1 base, and 14 bases lay in between. The CDR3 spells CASSGRRGWNTEAFF. The CDR3 bases are TGTGCCAGCAGCGGCCGACGGGGATGGAACACTGAAGCTTTCTTT.

The genes are TRBV29-1 and TRBJ2-6, with a tentative D call TRBD1 (6 bases). The V and J ends lost 3 bases and 3 bases respectively, with 18 bases between them. The CDR3 spans 17 residues. Germline CDR1 SQVTM, CDR2 ANQGSEA. The CDR3 is CSVEVQGRKSGANVLTF. The CDR3 DNA reads as TGCAGCGTTGAGGTACAGGGTCGAAAGAGTGGGGCCAACGTCCTGACTTTC.

This clone came up once. The chain is built from TRBV7-6 and TRBJ2-5, with TRBD2 as a possible D gene (6 bases). This CDR3 has 16 residues. The V gene lost 2 bases and the J gene lost 5 bases, with 18 bases spanning the gap. Germline V gene data show CDR1 as SGHVS and CDR2 as FNYEAQ. The CDR3 is CASSLLGGAPLETQYF. In DNA, the CDR3 is TGTGCCAGCAGCTTACTCGGAGGGGCGCCTCTGGAGACCCAGTACTTC.

The chain is built from TRBV9 and TRBJ2-2; 9 nucleotides match TRBD1. The CDR3 sequence is 16 residues long. Germline V lookup: CDR1 SGDLS, CDR2 YYNGEE. Unmatched junction bases numbered 5, after V lost 2 bases and J lost 3 bases. CDR3 amino acids: CASSVRQGVDTGELFF. The CDR3 DNA reads as TGTGCCAGCAGCGTTCGACAGGGGGTAGACACCGGGGAGCTGTTTTTT.

The V and J genes are TRBV5-4 and TRBJ2-1, with 8 bases identical to TRBD2. The germline V gene has CDR1 SGHNT and CDR2 YYREEE (reference sequence). This CDR3 is 14 amino acids long. V shed 7 bases, J shed 7 bases, and the junction held 10 bases outside the gene matches. In DNA form, the CDR3 reads TGTGCCAGCGGTCGAGCGGGGGCAGGTAATGAGCAGTTCTTC. Amino acids: CASGRAGAGNEQFF.